This T cell receptor beta chain was identified in a study of neurological immune-mediated disorders (dated by TCRdb to between 2018 and 2021). With regard to the full study: Peripheral blood TCR-beta repertoires from HTLV-I-associated myelopathy (HAM/TSP) patients, multiple sclerosis patients and healthy controls were compared by UMI-based sequencing. The 90 to 120 TCR-beta libraries covered PBMC samples along with longitudinal samples, technical triplicates, and paired sorted CD4+ and CD8+ T-cell subsets. Of the approximately 70 subjects in the cohort, some 15 were HAM/TSP patients, about 34 were multiple sclerosis patients, and around 20 were healthy controls. Paper-wide results and their limitations: TCR clonal expansion was greatest in HAM/TSP patients and smallest in MS patients, who ranked below even healthy controls. Across subjects, expanded clones never shared an identical CDR3 amino acid sequence, which suggests that the TCR-beta repertoires in every group were private.

This clonotype was seen many times. The target of this receptor is not known. Base qualities are not recorded, but no much larger clone differs from it by a single base. V is reduced by 1 base and J by 3 bases, leaving a spacing of 15 bases between them. From the germline V gene, CDR1 is LGHNA and CDR2 is YSLEER. Taken from cysteine to phenylalanine, the CDR3 has 16 residues. CDR3 DNA is the only sequence kept; it has 48 bases, read in frame from the first base. cDNA was synthesized by template-switch 5'RACE using a primer with a 10-nucleotide random unique molecular identifier that tagged each TCR transcript. Every sequencing run yielded over 180 million TCR-beta sequences covering 15-18 subjects. The RNeasy kit was used to extract total RNA. The KAPA Real-time Library Amplification kit was used to amplify TCR-beta VDJ regions with primers targeting the TCR constant region and the 5'RACE anchor. A first PCR added sample indexes and Illumina adaptors, and a second PCR then raised library yield. After purification with Ampure beads, the TCR product of roughly 650 bp was size-selected on a 2% E-gel SizeSelection system. Before pooling, library quality was assessed on a Bioanalyzer, concentration was determined with Qubit, and library quantification was performed with the Kapa Library Quantification kit. Paired-end 2 x 150 bp sequencing of the libraries was performed on an Illumina HiSeq 2500. To increase sequence diversity, about 23-30% phiX was spiked into each library pool. As for the authors' bioinformatics: Quality-filtered reads were processed with the UMI-based MiGEC pipeline, and over 75% of raw TCR sequences were removed by the MiGEC pipeline during error correction. IMGT germline references were used for alignment of VDJ genes, and clonotypes were defined by a unique CDR3 amino acid sequence together with V-J genes. Clonal expansion, Shannon diversity and CDR3 relatedness were evaluated with VDJtools (CalcPairwiseDistances, ClusterSamples), while phylogenetic trees were built in CLCbio workbench. Expanded clones were defined as having at least 8 unique UMIs, based on coefficient-of-variation modelling across technical triplicates. TCRdb itself trimmed the public reads at Q25 with fastp, ran MiXCR and retained productive beta chains. Rows matching on CDR3 protein sequence are summarized as one entry with the most common DNA and genes. These V and J calls are TCRdb output, not the study's own analysis. The sample profile shows 28,000 or so distinct CDR3 sequences; around 21% of them were found once. Roughly 17% of the sample is held by the ten biggest clonotypes.

The healthy controls were volunteers from blood banks in Maryland, USA. Libraries from unsorted PBMCs were made from 2 million PBMCs kept in RNAlater at -80 degrees C until RNA extraction. PBMCs were separated from peripheral blood using Ficoll-Hypaque density gradient centrifugation and then cryopreserved in liquid nitrogen. The source material was PBMCs. The origin of this receptor is a woman aged 55-70 years in good health. Rearrangement joined TRBV4-3 to TRBJ1-2; TRBD1 is a weak D gene call, 5 bases matching. This receptor has the CDR3 CASSQGRQGVYYGYTF. The nucleotide sequence reads as follows: TGCGCCAGCAGCCAAGGAAGGCAGGGTGTATACTATGGCTACACCTTC.